The 23 T cell receptor beta chains given below trace back to one sample, sequenced in a study of T cell responses to AZD1222 COVID-19 vaccine. Sequenced by immunoSEQ multiplex PCR; TCRdb stores in-frame clones only, minus some. Of 150,000 or so clones listed, about 90% are singletons. The sequences come from peripheral blood, collected 28 days after the second AZD1222 dose. The receptors shown here come from an adult who received the AZD1222 COVID-19 vaccine.

The chain uses TRBV28 and TRBJ2-1, with 8 bases identical to TRBD1. The CDR3 sequence is 15 residues long. Germline V lookup: CDR1 MDHEN, CDR2 SYDVKM. Losses at the gene ends were 7 bases for V and 6 bases for J; bases not matched to a gene: 11. CDR3 coding DNA: TGTGCCAGCAAAGGCTGGACAGGGCAAAGCAATGAGCAGTTCTTC. Translating gives CASKGWTGQSNEQFF.

The chain joins TRBV7-5 to TRBJ1-2. TRBV7-5 is flagged as a pseudogene. The CDR3 runs to 13 residues. DNA for the CDR3: TGTGCCAGAAGCTTAGGAGGGTTATGCGGCTACACCTTC. It yields the protein CARSLGGLCGYTF.

The rearrangement links TRBV7-2 to TRBJ2-2; 7 bases map to TRBD2. Per the germline V gene, CDR1 is SGHTA and CDR2 is FQGNSA. The V gene end was trimmed by 5 bases and the J gene end by 3 bases; junction bases not matched to a gene: 9. This CDR3 region has 16 residues. CDR3 coding DNA: TGTGCCAGCAGCCCCTCTGGGGGGGGTCACACCGGGGAGCTGTTTTTT. Its translation: CASSPSGGGHTGELFF.

Details on this clone: The conserved closing phenylalanine or tryptophan is absent in this CDR3, likely reflecting a read error. The DNA is omitted, as the CDR3 cannot be located on it reliably, and the CDR3 follows TCRdb's listing. The rearrangement joins TRBV15 to TRBJ1-2. The length of the CDR3 is 10 amino acids, counting both ends. The germline CDR1 and CDR2 sequences are LNHNV and YYDKDF (reference sequence). CDR3 sequence: CATSRAHVGS.

This sequence joins TRBV19 and TRBJ2-5; TRBD1 matches at 7 bases. V was clipped by 8 bases and J by 5 bases; unmatched bases: 23. The germline V gene has CDR1 LNHDA and CDR2 SQIVND (reference sequence). The CDR3 is 18 residues long. CDR3 residues: CASLLIPRGYSPWETQYF. CDR3 DNA sequence: TGTGCCAGTCTGCTTATTCCCAGGGGGTATAGTCCTTGGGAGACCCAGTACTTC.

The V and J genes are TRBV29-1 and TRBJ2-3, with D possibly TRBD1 on 5 matching bases. Trimming removed 5 bases at V and 4 bases at J, with 10 bases between. CDR1 and CDR2 from the germline V gene are SQVTM and ANQGSEA. This CDR3 comprises 12 residues. The CDR3 is CSVQGTADTQYF. DNA of the CDR3: TGCAGCGTTCAGGGTACCGCAGATACGCAGTATTTT.

The CDR3 DNA reads as TGTGCCAGCAGTTCACCCACGGACAGCTTCTATGGCTACACCTTC. Encoded protein: CASSSPTDSFYGYTF. The chain recombines TRBV27 with TRBJ1-2, with D possibly matching TRBD1 (6 bases). Trimming left V 4 bases short and J 4 bases short, with 16 bases between. The CDR3 spans 15 residues. Germline CDR1 MNHEY, CDR2 SMNVEV (reference sequence).

This chain connects TRBV5-5 to TRBJ1-3; no definite D call. Germline CDR1 reads SGHKS; CDR2 reads YYEKEE (reference sequence). Trimming pared 0 bases from V and 3 bases from J, leaving 7 bases between. The CDR3 runs to 14 residues. This CDR3 reads CASSLGQLGNTIYF. The CDR3 DNA follows: TGTGCCAGCAGCTTGGGGCAGCTTGGAAACACCATATATTTT.

This chain links TRBV18 with TRBJ1-3; maybe TRBD1 (5 bases). Trimming stripped 4 bases from V and 0 bases from J, with 16 bases between. Germline V CDR1 and CDR2: KGHSH, LQKENI. CDR3 length: 17 residues. The CDR3 reads CASSRDPGVFSGNTIYF. As DNA, the CDR3 is TGTGCCAGCTCACGTGATCCGGGGGTATTCTCTGGAAACACCATATATTTT.

This chain connects TRBV3-1 (or the pseudogene TRBV3-2) to TRBJ1-3, with 7 bases lining up with TRBD1. Germline V lookup: CDR1 LGHDT, CDR2 YNNKEL (reference sequence). CDR3 length equals 16 residues. The trim removed 3 bases at V and 0 bases at J, leaving 5 bases unmatched. CDR3 sequence: CASSQRDRDSGNTIYF. The CDR3 nucleotides are TGTGCCAGCAGCCAGCGCGACAGGGACTCTGGAAACACCATATATTTT.

The V gene is TRBV5-1, the J gene TRBJ1-6; D is perhaps TRBD1 (5 bases). The CDR3 extends over 13 amino acids. Germline V gene sequence: CDR1 SGHRS, CDR2 YFSETQ. Deletions cut 1 base from V and 9 bases from J, with 8 bases between. This CDR3 reads CASSLSDSSPLHF. CDR3 DNA sequence: TGCGCCAGCAGCTTGTCCGACAGTTCACCCCTCCACTTT.

The genes are TRBV5-4 and TRBJ2-6; TRBD2 agrees at 15 bases. There are 19 residues in the CDR3. Per the germline V gene, CDR1 is SGHNT and CDR2 is YYREEE (reference sequence). With V trimmed by 4 bases and J by 0 bases, 5 bases remained unmatched. CDR3 residues: CASSGGLAGGLSGANVLTF. In nucleotides, the CDR3 is TGTGCCAGCAGCGGGGGACTAGCGGGAGGCCTCTCTGGGGCCAACGTCCTGACTTTC.

This chain links TRBV18 with TRBJ1-6, with 9 bases aligning to TRBD1. Germline V gene data show CDR1 as KGHSH and CDR2 as LQKENI. V trimming: 3 bases; J trimming: 6 bases; junction bases outside the gene matches: 3. The CDR3 sequence is 15 residues long. The CDR3 loop reads CASSPRDRANSPLHF. The CDR3, as DNA: TGTGCCAGCTCACCCCGGGACAGGGCTAATTCACCCCTCCACTTT.

This clone occurred once. As DNA, the CDR3 is TGTGCCAGTTACGGGACAGAGGGGACAGATACGCAGTATTTT. Translation gives CASYGTEGTDTQYF. This chain joins TRBV19 and TRBJ2-3; 7 bases are shared with TRBD1. Germline V gene data show CDR1 as LNHDA and CDR2 as SQIVND (reference sequence). This CDR3 comprises 14 residues. The V segment lost 8 bases and the J segment 3 bases; nucleotides outside the gene matches: 8.

The chain carries TRBV28 and TRBJ2-4; maybe TRBD1 (7 bases). This CDR3 has 14 amino acids. Germline CDR1 MDHEN, CDR2 SYDVKM. Trimming removed 5 bases at V and 14 bases at J, with 22 bases between. The CDR3 region is CASSPGEKRDRKYF. In nucleotides, the CDR3 is TGTGCCAGCAGTCCGGGAGAAAAACGGGACAGAAAGTACTTC.

The chain couples TRBV14 to TRBJ2-2, with no clear D. Germline CDR1 and CDR2: SGHDN and FVKESK. The CDR3 extends over 15 amino acids. V lost 5 bases and J 5 bases, leaving 15 bases between the germline ends. The CDR3 here is CASSLRTVLTGELFF. In DNA form, the CDR3 reads TGTGCCAGCAGCTTGAGGACCGTGCTAACCGGGGAGCTGTTTTTT.

The genes are TRBV5-4 and TRBJ2-1; tentatively, D is TRBD1 or TRBD2 (6 bases each). CDR1 and CDR2 (germline): SGHNT, YYREEE (reference sequence). The CDR3 is 17 residues long. Trimming removed 0 bases at V and 3 bases at J, with 16 bases between. For the CDR3, the DNA is TGTGCCAGCAGCTTGGGTGGAGGGGCAGGGGTCTACAATGAGCAGTTCTTC. Translation: CASSLGGGAGVYNEQFF.

This clone was observed a single time. The rearrangement joins TRBV10-3 to TRBJ2-1, with D hard to call. The CDR3 is 16 amino acids. The ends were cut back, 4 bases at V and 5 bases at J, with 18 bases in the middle. Germline V gene sequence: CDR1 ENHRY, CDR2 SYGVKD. Here the CDR3 reads CAISASFLDGHNEQFF. The CDR3 DNA is TGTGCCATCAGTGCTTCTTTCCTGGATGGCCACAATGAGCAGTTCTTC.

CDR3 nucleotides: TGTGCCAGCAGGCGAACGGGGGGGAGCTCCTACGAGCAGTACTTC. It yields the protein CASRRTGGSSYEQYF. The V and J genes are TRBV6-5 and TRBJ2-7; TRBD2 agrees at 8 bases. In germline, CDR1 is MNHEY, CDR2 SVGAGI. V shed 6 bases and J 0 bases; nucleotides not matched to a gene: 7. The CDR3 has 15 amino acids.

The chain has TRBV10-1 and TRBJ2-3; perhaps D is TRBD1 or TRBD2 (6 bases each). Trimming removed 2 bases at V and 3 bases at J, with 12 bases between. Germline values: CDR1 WNHNN, CDR2 SYGVQD (reference sequence). There are 15 residues in the CDR3. This chain's CDR3 is CASSEEGGGTDTQYF. CDR3 nucleotide sequence: TGCGCCAGCAGTGAGGAGGGGGGTGGGACAGATACGCAGTATTTT.

The chain combines TRBV28 with TRBJ1-1; no definite D call. The germline CDR1 and CDR2 sequences are MDHEN and SYDVKM. The CDR3 spans 13 residues. V shed 5 bases and J shed 0 bases, with 7 bases lying between them. The CDR3 coding sequence is TGTGCCAGCAGTAACTCATTGAACACTGAAGCTTTCTTT. It specifies CASSNSLNTEAFF.

This clone came up once. The chain is built from TRBV19 and TRBJ1-1, with D hard to call. This CDR3 has 13 amino acids. Trimming took 7 bases from V and 4 from J, leaving 13 bases between them. Germline CDR1 LNHDA, CDR2 SQIVND (reference sequence). The CDR3 loop is CASTRGAGTEAFF. The CDR3 bases are TGTGCCAGTACCCGAGGAGCTGGCACTGAAGCTTTCTTT.

The chain uses TRBV5-1 and TRBJ1-3; 9 bases agree with TRBD1. Germline loops: CDR1 SGHRS, CDR2 YFSETQ. V was clipped by 4 bases and J by 7 bases; unmatched bases: 12. The CDR3 contains 16 residues. CDR3 DNA: TGCGCCAGCAGCCACGGGGGACAGGGAAATGGGAACACCATATATTTT. This codes for CASSHGGQGNGNTIYF.